This T cell receptor (beta chain) was recorded in a study of T cell responses to AZD1222 COVID-19 vaccine. The CDR3 has 15 amino acids. Germline CDR1 is SGHNT and CDR2 is YENEEA. V was cut by 0 bases and J by 2 bases, with 8 bases left in between. Sequencing used immunoSEQ multiplex PCR; TCRdb keeps in-frame clones, though not all of them. This repertoire shows approximately 80,000 clones, approximately 85% found once; its top ten account for roughly 3.6%. Overall study findings and caveats: Spike-specific TCR depth and breadth grew after two AZD1222 doses.

With respect to this clone: Its antigen is unidentified.

Samples with a second dose at about 4 or about 12 weeks were pooled together. The chain employs TRBV11-3 and TRBJ2-1; tentative D call: TRBD1 (5 bases). The receptor comes from an adult who received the AZD1222 COVID-19 vaccine. The sample here was peripheral blood, taken 28 days after the second AZD1222 dose. CDR3: CASSLDQGPYNEQFF. Here the CDR3 DNA reads TGTGCCAGCAGCTTAGACCAGGGCCCCTACAATGAGCAGTTCTTC. Variable domain in full (rest from reference TRBV11-3 and TRBJ2-1): EAGVVQSPRYKIIEKKQPVAFWCNPISGHNTLYWYLQNLGQGPELLIRYENEEAVDDSQLPKDRFSAERLKGVDSTLKIQPAELGDSAVYLCASSLDQGPYNEQFFGPGTRLTVL.